The next 14 T cell receptor beta chains were all read from a single sample in a study of T cells after yellow fever vaccination. TCRdb used MiXCR to reprocess the 5' RACE reads, holding one entry per CDR3 protein. The sample lists a few hundred thousand distinct CDR3 sequences; around 4.1% were seen once. Sequenced material: PBMCs, taken 5 days after the yellow fever booster vaccination. The receptor set was obtained from a man aged 18 to 29 who received the YFV17D yellow fever vaccine.

This clonotype was seen only a few times. The chain carries TRBV6-1 and TRBJ1-5, with 7 nucleotides matching TRBD1. CDR1 and CDR2 from the germline V gene are MNHNS and SASEGT. The junction had 8 bases not matched to a gene; V was cut back by 6 bases and J by 3 bases. The CDR3 runs 15 residues. The CDR3 is CASRAGQVINQPQHF. The CDR3 DNA reads TGTGCCAGCAGGGCAGGACAGGTAATCAATCAGCCCCAGCATTTT.

The chain links TRBV19 to TRBJ1-5; D perhaps matches TRBD1 (5 bases). Germline V gene data show CDR1 as LNHDA and CDR2 as SQIVND (reference sequence). The V and J ends lost 10 bases and 7 bases respectively, with 23 bases between them. This CDR3 is 15 amino acids long. The CDR3 bases are TGTGCCACAAGGATGACGGGGGGAAGAGGGCAGCCCCAGCATTTT. It translates to CATRMTGGRGQPQHF. Combining the CDR3 with reference TRBV19 and TRBJ1-5 gives the whole variable domain DGGITQSPKYLFRKEGQNVTLSCEQNLNHDAMYWYRQDPGQGLRLIYYSQIVNDFQKGDIAEGYSVSREKKESFPLTVTSAQKNPTAFYLCATRMTGGRGQPQHFGDGTRLSIL.

The chain carries TRBV6-5 and TRBJ1-6; D might be TRBD1 (6 bases). Germline V gene lookup returns CDR1 MNHEY and CDR2 SVGAGI. The CDR3 runs 15 residues. The V and J ends lost 2 bases and 10 bases respectively, with 15 bases between them. The CDR3 protein is CASSYNRDSTSPLHF. The DNA for the CDR3 is TGTGCCAGCAGTTACAACAGGGATTCAACCTCACCCCTCCACTTT.

This clonotype turned up a few times. The V gene is TRBV5-1, the J gene TRBJ2-5; D is undetermined. V gave up 1 base and J gave up 4 bases, with 8 bases separating them. The V gene's germline CDR1 is SGHRS and CDR2 YFSETQ. There are 13 residues in the CDR3. The CDR3, as DNA: TGCGCCAGCAGCTTGTCGAGCGCAGAGACCCAGTACTTC. The encoded protein is CASSLSSAETQYF.

This clonotype was found many times. The J gene is TRBJ2-7, the V gene TRBV20-1; either TRBD1 or TRBD2 may supply D (6 bases each). The CDR3 is made up of 12 amino acids. Between the trimmed V and J ends, which lost 6 bases and 4 bases, there was a span of 13 bases. The germline gives CDR1 DFQATT, CDR2 SNEGSKA (reference sequence). The CDR3 DNA follows: TGCAGTGCCTTGGGGGGCCCATACGAGCAGTACTTC. This sequence encodes CSALGGPYEQYF.

In this sample, this clonotype turned up a few times. The chain couples TRBV7-2 to TRBJ2-5; D is unresolved. V was cut by 7 bases and J by 1 base, with 4 bases left in between. Germline CDR1 reads SGHTA; CDR2 reads FQGNSA. CDR3 length equals 11 residues. The CDR3 here is CASTPQETQYF. In DNA, the CDR3 is TGTGCCAGCACCCCCCAAGAGACCCAGTACTTC.

This clonotype was recorded many times. The gene calls are TRBV7-9 and TRBJ2-5; 7 bases fit TRBD2. Losses at the gene ends were 5 bases for V and 1 base for J; bases not matched to a gene: 7. This CDR3 spans 15 amino acids. Per germline, CDR1 SEHNR and CDR2 FQNEAQ (reference sequence). The CDR3 region is CASSAPLAAQETQYF. The CDR3, as DNA: TGTGCCAGCAGCGCACCCCTAGCGGCCCAAGAGACCCAGTACTTC.

This clonotype was detected ten times or more. The chain is built from TRBV7-9 and TRBJ2-5; tentatively, D is TRBD2 (5 bases). This CDR3 has 13 amino acids. V lost 4 bases and J lost 1, with 7 bases in between. The V gene's germline CDR1 is SEHNR and CDR2 FQNEAQ (reference sequence). CDR3 protein: CASSSGIQETQYF. CDR3 nucleotide sequence: TGTGCCAGCAGCTCCGGGATCCAAGAGACCCAGTACTTC.

In its sample, this clonotype was seen a few times. This chain joins TRBV5-1 and TRBJ2-4, with 11 bases that match TRBD1. CDR3 length: 18 residues. Germline CDR1 SGHRS, CDR2 YFSETQ. V trimming: 4 bases; J trimming: 0 bases; junction bases outside the gene matches: 9. As DNA, the CDR3 is TGCGCCAGCAGCATCTACGGACAGGGGGCCGTAGCCAAAAACATTCAGTACTTC. This translates into CASSIYGQGAVAKNIQYF.

The V gene is TRBV18, the J gene TRBJ2-3, with D unclear. This CDR3 is built from 15 residues. Germline CDR1 and CDR2: KGHSH and LQKENI. V was cut by 4 bases and J by 1 base, with 12 bases left in between. The CDR3 DNA sequence: TGTGCCAGCTCACTCGATTTAGGGCGCACAGATACGCAGTATTTT. Encoded protein: CASSLDLGRTDTQYF.

This clonotype was observed a few times. The V and J genes are TRBV12-5 and TRBJ2-7, with D maybe TRBD1 (5 bases). Germline V CDR1 and CDR2: LGHNT, FRNRAP. The V gene lost 5 bases and the J gene lost 4 bases, with 9 bases spanning the gap. The CDR3 sequence is 12 residues long. CDR3 nucleotides: TGTGCTAGTGGTGCGACAGTTTACGAGCAGTACTTC. Translated: CASGATVYEQYF.

V is TRBV12-3 or TRBV12-4 and J is TRBJ2-3; 9 nucleotides match TRBD1. Unmatched junction bases numbered 7, after V lost 6 bases and J lost 0 bases. The length of the CDR3 is 16 residues. Here the CDR3 reads CASSEQGALSTDTQYF. CDR3 nucleotide sequence: TGTGCCAGCAGCGAACAGGGGGCGCTAAGCACAGATACGCAGTATTTT.

This clonotype has just a few counts. The rearrangement joins TRBV12-3 or TRBV12-4 to TRBJ2-7; 8 bases are shared with TRBD2. The length of the CDR3 is 16 residues. After removal of 3 bases from V and 4 bases from J, the junction contained 11 bases not matched to a gene. The CDR3 is CASSLGLGGVTYEQYF. The CDR3 bases are TGTGCCAGCAGTTTGGGACTAGGAGGTGTAACGTACGAGCAGTACTTC.

This clonotype has just a few counts. The chain's CDR3 is CSAPTRGRQETQYF. The DNA for the CDR3 is TGCAGTGCCCCCACTAGGGGGCGCCAAGAGACCCAGTACTTC. This chain joins TRBV20-1 and TRBJ2-5; 7 nucleotides align to TRBD1. The CDR3 runs to 14 residues. V lost 6 bases to trimming and J lost 1 base; unmatched junction nucleotides: 8. Germline assignment: CDR1 DFQATT and CDR2 SNEGSKA (reference sequence).